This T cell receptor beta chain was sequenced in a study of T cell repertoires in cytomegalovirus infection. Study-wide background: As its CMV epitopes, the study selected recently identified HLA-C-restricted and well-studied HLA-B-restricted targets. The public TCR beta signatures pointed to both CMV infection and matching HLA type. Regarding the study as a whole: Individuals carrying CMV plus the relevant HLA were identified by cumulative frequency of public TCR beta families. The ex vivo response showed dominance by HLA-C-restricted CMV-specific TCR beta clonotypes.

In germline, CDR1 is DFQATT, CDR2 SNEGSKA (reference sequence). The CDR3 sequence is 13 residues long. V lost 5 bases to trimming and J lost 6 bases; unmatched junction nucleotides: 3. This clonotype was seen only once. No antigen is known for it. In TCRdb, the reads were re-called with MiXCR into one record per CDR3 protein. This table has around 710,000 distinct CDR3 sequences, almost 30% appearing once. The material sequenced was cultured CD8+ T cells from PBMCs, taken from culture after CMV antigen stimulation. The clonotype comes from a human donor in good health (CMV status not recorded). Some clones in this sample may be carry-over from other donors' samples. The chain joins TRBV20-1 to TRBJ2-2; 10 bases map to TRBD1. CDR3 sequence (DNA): TGCAGTGCTCCCGGACAGGGGGCCGGGGAGCTGTTTTTT. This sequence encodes CSAPGQGAGELFF.